The subject of this entry is one TCR beta chain. This entry belongs to a study of blood T cell repertoires in COVID-19. Clones were sequenced by immunoSEQ multiplex PCR, and TCRdb holds only the in-frame ones, with some missing. The sample records fewer than 250,000 clones, roughly 80% being singletons. The CDR3 consists of 16 residues. Germline V gene sequence: CDR1 MNHEY, CDR2 SVGAGI. V lost 0 bases and J lost 0, with 10 bases in between. The TCR sequence derives from an elderly woman with acute or convalescent COVID-19. Sample: peripheral blood. The V call is TRBV6-5, the J call TRBJ2-3; possibly TRBD2 for D (5 bases). For the CDR3, the DNA is TGTGCCAGCAGTTACTCCATGGACTTAAGCACAGATACGCAGTATTTT. As protein: CASSYSMDLSTDTQYF.